The 3 T cell receptor beta chains below all came from one sample that was sequenced in a study of blood T cell repertoires in COVID-19. Here immunoSEQ multiplex PCR was the method, and the copy in TCRdb shows in-frame clones only, minus some. The data hold more than 85,000 clones, with about 85% observed a single time. The material sequenced was peripheral blood. These receptors came from a human donor in a cohort sampled during active COVID-19.

The chain recombines TRBV7-9 with TRBJ2-1; the D is unclear. The CDR3 sequence is 12 residues long. Germline CDR1 and CDR2: SEHNR and FQNEAQ (reference sequence). Trimming took off 2 bases at V and 10 bases at J, with 9 bases between the two ends. The chain's CDR3 is CASSLPPGEQFF. As DNA, the CDR3 is TGTGCCAGCAGCTTACCCCCCGGGGAGCAGTTCTTC.

V gene TRBV29-1 combines with J gene TRBJ2-5; 11 bases align to TRBD2. CDR3 length: 14 amino acids. Germline loops: CDR1 SQVTM, CDR2 ANQGSEA. Unmatched junction bases numbered 7, after V lost 5 bases and J lost 5 bases. The CDR3 sequence: CSVNVAGGPETQYF. Written as DNA, the CDR3 is TGCAGCGTTAATGTAGCGGGAGGGCCGGAGACCCAGTACTTC.

V usage is TRBV10-3 and J usage is TRBJ1-2, with TRBD1 matching over 11 bases. The CDR3 consists of 15 residues. After removal of 10 bases from V and 0 bases from J, the junction contained 7 bases not matched to a gene. Germline CDR1 ENHRY, CDR2 SYGVKD. CDR3 in amino acids: CATAGTGGANYGYTF. Written as DNA, the CDR3 is TGTGCCACCGCCGGGACAGGGGGTGCTAACTATGGCTACACCTTC.